This is a list of T cell receptor beta chains from one sample in a study of T cell responses to AZD1222 COVID-19 vaccine. Sequenced by immunoSEQ multiplex PCR; TCRdb stores in-frame clones only, minus some. Of some 150,000 clones listed, 93% are singletons. Sequencing was performed on peripheral blood, taken on day 0 of AZD1222 vaccination. All receptors derive from an adult in good health. Each CDR3 is given with its conserved first and last residue. The order of the fields is V gene, J gene, CDR3 protein.

>TRBV6-5|TRBJ1-2
CASSRWDRGDYGYTF
>TRBV4-1|TRBJ1-2
CASSQDVSLEVGYTF
>TRBV11-2|TRBJ1-5
CASSLEPLKAQHF
>TRBV7-8|TRBJ1-4
CASSLTGTGVFLGEKLFF
>TRBV5-8|TRBJ2-5
CASSRGGGAWETQYF
>TRBV10-3|TRBJ1-2
CAIRGQHIYGYTF
>TRBV5-1|TRBJ2-1
CASSLLDTDYNEQFF
>TRBV23-1|TRBJ2-4
CASSQSRRGCNKNIQYF
>TRBV5-4|TRBJ1-3
CASSLAPVSGNTIYF
>TRBV6-5|TRBJ2-1
CASSYGLAGVGEQFF
>TRBV3-1/TRBV3-2|TRBJ2-1
CASSPWVERERNEQFF
>TRBV6-1|TRBJ1-3
CASSEAWGRNTIYF